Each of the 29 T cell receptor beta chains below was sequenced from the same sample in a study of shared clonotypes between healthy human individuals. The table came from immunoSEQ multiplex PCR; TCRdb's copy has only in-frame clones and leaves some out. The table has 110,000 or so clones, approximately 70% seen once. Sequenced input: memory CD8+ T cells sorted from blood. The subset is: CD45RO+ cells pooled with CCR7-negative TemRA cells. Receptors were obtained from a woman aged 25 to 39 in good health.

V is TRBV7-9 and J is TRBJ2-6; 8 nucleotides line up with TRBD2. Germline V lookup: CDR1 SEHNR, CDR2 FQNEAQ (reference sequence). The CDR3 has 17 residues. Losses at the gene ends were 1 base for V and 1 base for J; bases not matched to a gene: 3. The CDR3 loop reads CASSLVAGSSGANVLTF. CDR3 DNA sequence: TGTGCCAGCAGCTTAGTAGCGGGATCGTCTGGGGCCAACGTCCTGACTTTC. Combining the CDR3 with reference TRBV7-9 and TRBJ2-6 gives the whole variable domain DTGVSQNPRHKITKRGQNVTFRCDPISEHNRLYWYRQTLGQGPEFLTYFQNEAQLEKSRLLSDRFSAERPKGSFSTLEIQRTEQGDSAMYLCASSLVAGSSGANVLTFGAGSRLTVL.

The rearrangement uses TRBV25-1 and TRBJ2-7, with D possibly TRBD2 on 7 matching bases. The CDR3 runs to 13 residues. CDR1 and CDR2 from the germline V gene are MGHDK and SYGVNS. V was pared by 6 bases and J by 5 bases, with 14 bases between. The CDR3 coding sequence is TGTGCCAGCAGCGGGCGGGGGACAAACGAGCAGTACTTC. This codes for CASSGRGTNEQYF.

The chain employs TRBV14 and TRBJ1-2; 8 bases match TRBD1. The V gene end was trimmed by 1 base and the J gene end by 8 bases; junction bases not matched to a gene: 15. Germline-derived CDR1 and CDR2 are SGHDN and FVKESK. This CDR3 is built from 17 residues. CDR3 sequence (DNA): TGTGCCAGCAGCCAAGCCGACAGGGGCGTCCCTTCTTGGGGCTACACCTTC. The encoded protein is CASSQADRGVPSWGYTF.

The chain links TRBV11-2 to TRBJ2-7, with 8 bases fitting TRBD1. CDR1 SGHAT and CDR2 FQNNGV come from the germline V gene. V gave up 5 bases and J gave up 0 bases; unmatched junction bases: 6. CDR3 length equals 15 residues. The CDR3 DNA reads TGTGCCAGCAGCCCTTGGGACAGGTCCTCCTACGAGCAGTACTTC. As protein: CASSPWDRSSYEQYF.

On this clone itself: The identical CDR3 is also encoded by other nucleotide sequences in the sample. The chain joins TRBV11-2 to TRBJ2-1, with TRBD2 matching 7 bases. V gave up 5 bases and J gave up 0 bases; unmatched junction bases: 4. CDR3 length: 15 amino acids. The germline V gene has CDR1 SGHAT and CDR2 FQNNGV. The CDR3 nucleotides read TGTGCCAGCAGCCCTCAGCGGGACTCCTACAATGAGCAGTTCTTC. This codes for CASSPQRDSYNEQFF.

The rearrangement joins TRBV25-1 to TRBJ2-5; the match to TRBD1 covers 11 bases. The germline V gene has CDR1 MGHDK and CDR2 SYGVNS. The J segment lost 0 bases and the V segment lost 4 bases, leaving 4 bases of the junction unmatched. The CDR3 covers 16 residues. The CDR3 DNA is TGTGCCAGCAGTGGGACAGGGGGCAAGTACCAAGAGACCCAGTACTTC. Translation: CASSGTGGKYQETQYF. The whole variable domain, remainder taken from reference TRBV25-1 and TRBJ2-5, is EADIYQTPRYLVIGTGKKITLECSQTMGHDKMYWYQQDPGMELHLIHYSYGVNSTEKGDLSSESTVSRIRTEHFPLTLESARPSHTSQYLCASSGTGGKYQETQYFGPGTRLLVL.

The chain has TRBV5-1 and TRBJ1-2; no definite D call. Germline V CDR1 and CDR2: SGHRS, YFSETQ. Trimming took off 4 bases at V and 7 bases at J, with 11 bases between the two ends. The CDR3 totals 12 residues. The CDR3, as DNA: TGCGCCAGCAGCCCGGCTGATGGTGGCTACACCTTC. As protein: CASSPADGGYTF.

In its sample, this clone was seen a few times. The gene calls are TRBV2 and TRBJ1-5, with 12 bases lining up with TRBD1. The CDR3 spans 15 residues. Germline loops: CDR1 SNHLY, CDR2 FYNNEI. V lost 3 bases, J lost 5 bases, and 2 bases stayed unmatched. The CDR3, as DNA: TGTGCCAGCAGTGATGGGACAGGGGGCCATCAGCCCCAGCATTTT. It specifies CASSDGTGGHQPQHF.

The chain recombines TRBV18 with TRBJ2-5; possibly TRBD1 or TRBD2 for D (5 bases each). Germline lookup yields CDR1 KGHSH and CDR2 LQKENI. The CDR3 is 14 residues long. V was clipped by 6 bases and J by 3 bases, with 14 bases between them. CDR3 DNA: TGTGCCAGCTCTCGGGACCCGGTGGAAGAGACCCAGTACTTC. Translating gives CASSRDPVEETQYF. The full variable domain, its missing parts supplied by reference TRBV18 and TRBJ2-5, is NAGVMQNPRHLVRRRGQEARLRCSPMKGHSHVYWYRQLPEEGLKFMVYLQKENIIDESGMPKERFSAEFPKEGPSILRIQQVVRGDSAAYFCASSRDPVEETQYFGPGTRLLVL.

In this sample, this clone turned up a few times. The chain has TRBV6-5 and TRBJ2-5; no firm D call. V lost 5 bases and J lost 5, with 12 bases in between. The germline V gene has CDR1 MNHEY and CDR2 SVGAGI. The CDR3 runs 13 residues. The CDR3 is CASSNPSGETQYF. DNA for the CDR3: TGTGCCAGCAGTAATCCTAGTGGCGAGACCCAGTACTTC.

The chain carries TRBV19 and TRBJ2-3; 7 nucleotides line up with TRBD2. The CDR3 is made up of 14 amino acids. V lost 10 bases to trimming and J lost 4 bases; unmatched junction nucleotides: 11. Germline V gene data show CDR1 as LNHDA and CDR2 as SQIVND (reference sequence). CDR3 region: CATDRGSGADTQYF. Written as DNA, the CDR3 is TGTGCCACCGACCGCGGGAGTGGGGCAGATACGCAGTATTTT.

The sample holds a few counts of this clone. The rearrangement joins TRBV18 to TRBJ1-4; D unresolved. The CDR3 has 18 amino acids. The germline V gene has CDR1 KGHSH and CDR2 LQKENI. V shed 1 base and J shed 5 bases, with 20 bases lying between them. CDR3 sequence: CASSPRWAFSLLNEKLFF. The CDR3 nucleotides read TGTGCCAGCTCACCACGCTGGGCTTTCTCCCTTCTGAATGAAAAACTGTTTTTT. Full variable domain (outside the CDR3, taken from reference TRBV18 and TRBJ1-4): NAGVMQNPRHLVRRRGQEARLRCSPMKGHSHVYWYRQLPEEGLKFMVYLQKENIIDESGMPKERFSAEFPKEGPSILRIQQVVRGDSAAYFCASSPRWAFSLLNEKLFFGSGTQLSVL.

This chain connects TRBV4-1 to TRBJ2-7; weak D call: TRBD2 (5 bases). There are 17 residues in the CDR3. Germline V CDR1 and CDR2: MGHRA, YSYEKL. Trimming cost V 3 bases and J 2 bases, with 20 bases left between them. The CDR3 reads CASSHPPAGSGAYEQYF. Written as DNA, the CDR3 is TGCGCCAGCAGCCATCCCCCCGCTGGAAGCGGCGCCTACGAGCAGTACTTC.

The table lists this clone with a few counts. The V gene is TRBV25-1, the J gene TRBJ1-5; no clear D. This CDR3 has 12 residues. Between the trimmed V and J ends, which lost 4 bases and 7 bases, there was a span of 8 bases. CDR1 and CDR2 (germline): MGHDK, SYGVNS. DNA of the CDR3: TGTGCCAGCAGTGGTAGAGGGCAGCCCCAGCATTTT. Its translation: CASSGRGQPQHF.

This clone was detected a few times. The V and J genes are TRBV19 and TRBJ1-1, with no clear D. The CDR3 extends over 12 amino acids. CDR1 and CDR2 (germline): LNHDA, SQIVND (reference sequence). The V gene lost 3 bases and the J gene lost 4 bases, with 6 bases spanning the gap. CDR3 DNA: TGTGCCAGTAGTATTGGGTCCACTGAAGCTTTCTTT. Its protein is CASSIGSTEAFF.

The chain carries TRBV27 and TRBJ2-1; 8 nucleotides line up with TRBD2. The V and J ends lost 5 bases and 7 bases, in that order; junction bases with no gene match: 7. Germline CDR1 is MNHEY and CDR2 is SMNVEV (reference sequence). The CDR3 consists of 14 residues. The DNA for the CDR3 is TGTGCCAGCAGTAGCGGGAGAATCCTTAATGAGCAGTTCTTC. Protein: CASSSGRILNEQFF.

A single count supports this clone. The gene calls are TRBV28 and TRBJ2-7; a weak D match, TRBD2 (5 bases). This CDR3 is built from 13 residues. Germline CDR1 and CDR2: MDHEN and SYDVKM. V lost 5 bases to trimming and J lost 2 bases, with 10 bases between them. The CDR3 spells CASSTREPYEQYF. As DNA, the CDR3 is TGTGCCAGCAGTACCCGGGAACCCTACGAGCAGTACTTC.

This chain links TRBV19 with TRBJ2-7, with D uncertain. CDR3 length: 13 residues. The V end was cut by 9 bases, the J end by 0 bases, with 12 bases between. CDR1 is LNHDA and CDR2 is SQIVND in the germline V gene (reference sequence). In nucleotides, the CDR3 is TGTGCCAGGAGCAAGCAGCCCTCCTACGAGCAGTACTTC. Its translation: CARSKQPSYEQYF.

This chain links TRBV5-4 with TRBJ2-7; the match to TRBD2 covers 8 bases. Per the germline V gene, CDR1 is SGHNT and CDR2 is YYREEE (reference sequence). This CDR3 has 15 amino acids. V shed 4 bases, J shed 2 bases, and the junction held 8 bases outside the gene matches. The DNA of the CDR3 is TGTGCCAGCAGCCCTCCCACTAGCGGAACCTACGAGCAGTACTTC. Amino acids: CASSPPTSGTYEQYF.

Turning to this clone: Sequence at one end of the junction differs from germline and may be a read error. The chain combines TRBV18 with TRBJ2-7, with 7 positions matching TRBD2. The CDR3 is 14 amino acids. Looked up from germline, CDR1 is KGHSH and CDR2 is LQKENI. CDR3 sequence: CASSDGRTSNEQYF. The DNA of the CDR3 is TGTGCCAGCTCTGACGGGAGGACCTCCAACGAGCAGTACTTC.

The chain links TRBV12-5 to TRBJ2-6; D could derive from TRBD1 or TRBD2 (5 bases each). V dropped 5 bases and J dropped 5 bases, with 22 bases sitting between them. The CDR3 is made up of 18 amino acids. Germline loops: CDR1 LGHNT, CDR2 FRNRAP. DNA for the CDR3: TGTGCTAGTGGTGGGGGAGATGCAGGACAAAGTCGGGCCAACGTCCTGACTTTC. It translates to CASGGGDAGQSRANVLTF.

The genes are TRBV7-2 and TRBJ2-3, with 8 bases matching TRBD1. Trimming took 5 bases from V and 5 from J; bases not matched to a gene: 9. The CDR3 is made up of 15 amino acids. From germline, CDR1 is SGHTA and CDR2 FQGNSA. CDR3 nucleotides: TGTGCCAGCAGCGATTGGGGACAGGTGGGAGATACGCAGTATTTT. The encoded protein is CASSDWGQVGDTQYF.

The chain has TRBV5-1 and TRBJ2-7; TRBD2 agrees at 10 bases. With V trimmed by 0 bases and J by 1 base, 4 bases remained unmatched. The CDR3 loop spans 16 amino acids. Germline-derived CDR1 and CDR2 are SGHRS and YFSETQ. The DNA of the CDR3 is TGCGCCAGCAGCTTGGGTCTAGCGGGGGTATCCTACGAGCAGTACTTC. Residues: CASSLGLAGVSYEQYF. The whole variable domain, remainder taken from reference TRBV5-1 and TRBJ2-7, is KAGVTQTPRYLIKTRGQQVTLSCSPISGHRSVSWYQQTPGQGLQFLFEYFSETQRNKGNFPGRFSGRQFSNSRSEMNVSTLELGDSALYLCASSLGLAGVSYEQYFGPGTRLTVT.

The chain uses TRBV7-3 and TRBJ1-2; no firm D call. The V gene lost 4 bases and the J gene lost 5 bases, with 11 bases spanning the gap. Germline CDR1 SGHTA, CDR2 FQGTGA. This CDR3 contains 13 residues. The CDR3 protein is CASSSAYGYGYTF. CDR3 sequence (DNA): TGTGCCAGCAGCTCCGCCTATGGGTATGGCTACACCTTC.

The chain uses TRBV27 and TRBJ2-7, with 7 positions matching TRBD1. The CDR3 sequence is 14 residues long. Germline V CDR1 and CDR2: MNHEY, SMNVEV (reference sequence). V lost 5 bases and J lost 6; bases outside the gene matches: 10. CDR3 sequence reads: CASSARQGSGEQYF. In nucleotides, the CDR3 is TGTGCCAGCAGTGCCAGACAGGGAAGCGGCGAGCAGTACTTC.

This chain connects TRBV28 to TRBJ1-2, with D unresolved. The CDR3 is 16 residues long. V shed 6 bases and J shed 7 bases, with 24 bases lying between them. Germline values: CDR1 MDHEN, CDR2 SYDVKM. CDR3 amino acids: CASSLTPEARPCGYTF. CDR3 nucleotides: TGTGCCAGCAGCCTAACCCCTGAGGCGCGCCCTTGTGGCTACACCTTC.

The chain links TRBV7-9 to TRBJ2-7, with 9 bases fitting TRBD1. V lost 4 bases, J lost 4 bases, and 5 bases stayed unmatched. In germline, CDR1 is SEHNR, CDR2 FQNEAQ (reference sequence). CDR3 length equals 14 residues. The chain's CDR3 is CASSWGTGYYEQYF. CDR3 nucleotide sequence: TGTGCCAGCAGCTGGGGGACAGGGTATTACGAGCAGTACTTC.

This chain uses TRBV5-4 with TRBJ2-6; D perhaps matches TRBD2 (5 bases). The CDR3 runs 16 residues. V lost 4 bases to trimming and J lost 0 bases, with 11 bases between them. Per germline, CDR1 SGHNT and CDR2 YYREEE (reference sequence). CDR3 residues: CASSQDGSSGANVLTF. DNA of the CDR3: TGTGCCAGCAGCCAAGATGGGAGCTCTGGGGCCAACGTCCTGACTTTC.

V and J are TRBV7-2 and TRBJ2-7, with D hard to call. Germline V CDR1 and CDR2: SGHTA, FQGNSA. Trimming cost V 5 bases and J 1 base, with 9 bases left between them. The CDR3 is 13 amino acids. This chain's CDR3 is CASSVKQSYEQYF. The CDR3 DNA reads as TGTGCCAGCAGCGTCAAGCAGTCCTACGAGCAGTACTTC.